This entry describes one TCR beta chain. Its antigen is unidentified. The data stem from a study of OX40 agonist ivuxolimab in advanced cancers. Study findings and constraints: Expanded clones belonging to CD8+ T cells outnumbered, on average, those of CD4+.

The repertoire was sequenced with immunoSEQ multiplex PCR; TCRdb's copy has only in-frame clones and lacks some. The repertoire has under 100,000 clones, approximately 89% of them found once; the top ten carry around 0.3%. The sample here was CD4+ or CD8+ T cells sorted from blood, taken in a trial of the OX40 agonist ivuxolimab. The TCR comes from an adult with an advanced solid tumor such as melanoma, head and neck, liver or kidney cancer.

The CDR3 here is CASTRGQGNTEAFF. In DNA form, the CDR3 reads TGTGCCAGCACGAGGGGCCAAGGGAACACTGAAGCTTTCTTT. The chain combines TRBV6-1 with TRBJ1-1; D possibly corresponds to TRBD1 (5 bases). V was clipped by 7 bases and J by 1 base, with 13 bases between them. Germline-derived CDR1 and CDR2 are MNHNS and SASEGT. The CDR3 is 14 residues long.